The source of this T cell receptor beta chain is a study of blood T cell repertoires in COVID-19. CDR3 size: 16 residues. Germline values: CDR1 MDHEN, CDR2 SYDVKM. Trimming removed 3 bases at V and 0 bases at J, with 15 bases between. In the original processing: Estimation of nucleated cell counts was performed using reference gene primer amplification. Sequenced by immunoSEQ multiplex PCR; TCRdb stores in-frame clones only, minus some. The V and J calls and clone size were taken over from that table, and D and trimming were inferred from the DNA. The table shows a few hundred thousand clones, with 87% occurring only once.

The rearrangement joins TRBV28 to TRBJ2-7; TRBD2 might be the D (6 bases). The source is a woman between 18 and 30 years old who had recovered from COVID-19. Sequencing was carried out using PBMCs or T cells enriched from blood (not recorded which). The DNA for the CDR3 is TGTGCCAGCAGTTTTGGTATGGGACTGAGCTCCTACGAGCAGTACTTC. As protein: CASSFGMGLSSYEQYF.